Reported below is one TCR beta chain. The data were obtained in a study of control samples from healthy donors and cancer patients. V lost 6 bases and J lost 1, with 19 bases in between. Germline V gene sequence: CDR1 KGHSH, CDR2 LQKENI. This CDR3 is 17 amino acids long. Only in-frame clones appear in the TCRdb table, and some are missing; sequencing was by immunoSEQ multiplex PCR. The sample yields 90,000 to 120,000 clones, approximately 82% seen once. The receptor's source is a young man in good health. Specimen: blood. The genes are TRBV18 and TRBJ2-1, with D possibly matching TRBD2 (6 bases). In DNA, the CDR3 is TGTGCCAGCTCCTCCCTCATGACGGGGGAGTCCTACAATGAGCAGTTCTTC. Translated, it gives CASSSLMTGESYNEQFF. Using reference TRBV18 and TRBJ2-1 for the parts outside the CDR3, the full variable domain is NAGVMQNPRHLVRRRGQEARLRCSPMKGHSHVYWYRQLPEEGLKFMVYLQKENIIDESGMPKERFSAEFPKEGPSILRIQQVVRGDSAAYFCASSSLMTGESYNEQFFGPGTRLTVL.